This record concerns one T cell receptor beta chain sequence. The Seattle patients, enrolled during active infection, were followed longitudinally. Germline-derived CDR1 and CDR2 are MNHEY and SMNVEV (reference sequence). CDR3 length: 14 amino acids. Trimming at V came to 6 bases and at J to 4 bases, leaving 6 bases not matched to a gene. The authors' processing: Reference gene primer amplification gave nucleated cell count estimates. The method was immunoSEQ multiplex PCR; TCRdb's version includes in-frame clones alone and lacks a portion of them. That table gives V, J and clone size, and the DNA gave D and trimming. Of roughly 410,000 clones in the sample, about 89% are singletons; the top ten hold roughly 1.6%. This sample was taken from a study of blood T cell repertoires in COVID-19.

V is TRBV27 and J is TRBJ2-7; TRBD1 matches 10 bases. This receptor was identified in a woman aged 40 to 50 with COVID-19, enrolled during active disease. Specimen: peripheral blood. This CDR3 reads CASRPTGGRYEQYF. The CDR3 nucleotides are TGTGCCAGCAGACCGACAGGGGGCAGGTACGAGCAGTACTTC.